The 20 T cell receptor beta chains given below trace back to one sample, sequenced in a study of cytomegalovirus exposure and HLA in healthy donors. A multiplex PCR was run with 60 Vbeta primers and 13 Jbeta primers. Measured with immunoSEQ multiplex PCR; TCRdb has only the in-frame clones, and not every one. Among some 150,000 clones listed, about 70% were seen once. Sequenced material: PBMCs. These receptors were taken from a woman between 40 and 55 years old in good health and CMV-seronegative.

This chain's CDR3 is CASSYSAGSNEKLFF. CDR3 nucleotides: TGTGCCAGCAGTTACTCGGCGGGATCTAATGAAAAACTGTTTTTT. The V call is TRBV6-5, the J call TRBJ1-4; no definite D call. The germline V gene encodes CDR1 MNHEY and CDR2 SVGAGI. CDR3 length: 15 residues. V was shortened by 0 bases and J by 3 bases, with 8 bases between the two germline ends.

The CDR3 DNA sequence: TGTGCCAGCAGTAGAGGACAGACGAACACTGAAGCTTTCTTT. Its translation is CASSRGQTNTEAFF. The chain is built from TRBV6-5 and TRBJ1-1, with D possibly matching TRBD1 (6 bases). The CDR3 length is 14 residues. Trimming cost V 5 bases and J 1 base, with 11 bases left between them. CDR1 MNHEY and CDR2 SVGAGI come from the germline V gene.

The V gene is TRBV29-1, the J gene TRBJ1-2; D remains ambiguous. Trimming left V 3 bases short and J 8 bases short, with 7 bases between. The CDR3 is made up of 10 amino acids. The germline CDR1 and CDR2 sequences are SQVTM and ANQGSEA. The CDR3 reads CSVDSGGYTF. In DNA form, the CDR3 reads TGCAGCGTTGATTCAGGCGGCTACACCTTC. Variable domain in full (rest from reference TRBV29-1 and TRBJ1-2): SAVISQKPSRDICQRGTSLTIQCQVDSQVTMMFWYRQQPGQSLTLIATANQGSEATYESGFVIDKFPISRPNLTFSTLTVSNMSPEDSSIYLCSVDSGGYTFGSGTRLTVV.

This clone was detected a few times. The V gene is TRBV30, the J gene TRBJ2-6; possible D gene TRBD1, 5 bases. The length of the CDR3 is 17 residues. Germline values: CDR1 GTSNPN, CDR2 SVGIG (reference sequence). V lost 2 bases and J 2 bases, leaving 16 bases between the germline ends. This chain's CDR3 is CAWSRGRTRPGANVLTF. DNA of the CDR3: TGTGCCTGGAGTAGGGGCCGGACCCGCCCTGGGGCCAACGTCCTGACTTTC. Full variable domain (missing parts from reference TRBV30 and TRBJ2-6): SQTIHQWPATLVQPVGSPLSLECTVEGTSNPNLYWYRQAAGRGLQLLFYSVGIGQISSEVPQNLSASRPQDRQFILSSKKLLLSDSGFYLCAWSRGRTRPGANVLTFGAGSRLTVL.

This clone was detected once. This chain uses TRBV10-3 with TRBJ1-2; no clear D gene. This CDR3 is 17 amino acids long. Germline V gene sequence: CDR1 ENHRY, CDR2 SYGVKD. Trimming took off 4 bases at V and 6 bases at J, with 24 bases between the two ends. CDR3: CAISAPPLAGRLDGYTF. As DNA, the CDR3 is TGTGCCATCAGTGCCCCTCCCCTCGCGGGAAGACTCGATGGCTACACCTTC.

This clone was observed a few times. The gene calls are TRBV19 and TRBJ2-2, with D possibly matching TRBD1 (5 bases). The CDR3 runs to 14 residues. Germline CDR1 and CDR2: LNHDA and SQIVND (reference sequence). V gave up 6 bases and J gave up 1 base, with 9 bases separating them. CDR3 coding DNA: TGTGCCAGTAGCTTGACAGTGAACACCGGGGAGCTGTTTTTT. Amino acids: CASSLTVNTGELFF.

This clone was seen once. The V and J genes are TRBV29-1 and TRBJ2-3, with 12 bases matching TRBD2. The length of the CDR3 is 16 residues. Germline assignment: CDR1 SQVTM and CDR2 ANQGSEA. Germline trimming cut 3 bases from V and 3 bases from J; bases unmatched to any gene: 7. CDR3 residues: CSVDEASGGVTDTQYF. CDR3 sequence (DNA): TGCAGCGTTGATGAAGCTAGCGGGGGGGTTACAGATACGCAGTATTTT.

This clone was counted between two and nine times. V usage is TRBV7-3 and J usage is TRBJ2-1; TRBD2 matches at 10 bases. The CDR3 loop spans 20 amino acids. J lost 2 bases, V lost 4 bases, and 17 bases had no gene match. In germline, CDR1 is SGHTA, CDR2 FQGTGA. In DNA, the CDR3 is TGTGCCAGCAGCTACCAAGGACTACTAGCGGGGCAGATCCCCTACAATGAGCAGTTCTTC. This sequence encodes CASSYQGLLAGQIPYNEQFF.

This chain connects TRBV27 to TRBJ1-5; 7 bases agree with TRBD1. The germline gives CDR1 MNHEY, CDR2 SMNVEV (reference sequence). Losses at the gene ends were 5 bases for V and 3 bases for J; bases not matched to a gene: 10. The CDR3 length is 16 residues. The CDR3 coding sequence is TGTGCCAGCAGTCCTAGGCCGGGACAGATCAATCAGCCCCAGCATTTT. It yields the protein CASSPRPGQINQPQHF.

V is TRBV5-4 and J is TRBJ2-7; the D gene is possibly TRBD1 (6 bases). The CDR3 is 15 residues long. Germline V gene lookup returns CDR1 SGHNT and CDR2 YYREEE (reference sequence). Between the trimmed V and J ends, which lost 4 bases and 2 bases, there was a span of 16 bases. The DNA of the CDR3 is TGTGCCAGCAGCCCCCGTCAGGGGATGACCTACGAGCAGTACTTC. Translating gives CASSPRQGMTYEQYF.

The V and J genes are TRBV5-1 and TRBJ2-1, with D maybe TRBD1 (7 bases). The CDR3 loop spans 13 amino acids. V was clipped by 3 bases and J by 10 bases, with 14 bases between them. Germline lookup yields CDR1 SGHRS and CDR2 YFSETQ. DNA for the CDR3: TGCGCCAGCAGCTGGGGGGACAGAGGGGAGCAGTTCTTC. Translating gives CASSWGDRGEQFF.

This clone has a single count. Additional DNA sequences in this sample encode the identical CDR3. The rearrangement links TRBV11-3 to TRBJ2-3; tentatively, D is TRBD1 (6 bases). This CDR3 region has 14 residues. Germline CDR1 and CDR2: SGHNT and YENEEA. V was cut by 3 bases and J by 0 bases, with 7 bases left in between. DNA for the CDR3: TGTGCCAGCAGCTTGGGGGCGAGCACAGATACGCAGTATTTT. Translation gives CASSLGASTDTQYF.

About this clone itself: Other DNA sequences in the sample encode the same CDR3. This sequence joins TRBV7-2 and TRBJ1-5; 10 bases fit TRBD1. Per germline, CDR1 SGHTA and CDR2 FQGNSA. J lost 9 bases, V lost 5 bases, and 16 bases had no gene match. This CDR3 has 17 residues. The CDR3 is CASSNGTGALLARPQHF. DNA of the CDR3: TGTGCCAGCAGCAACGGGACAGGGGCCCTTTTGGCCCGGCCCCAGCATTTT.

This clone was detected once. In DNA, the CDR3 is TGCGCCAGCCAACAGGGAGTAATGGTGGGTACGCAGTATTTT. As protein: CASQQGVMVGTQYF. The rearrangement joins TRBV4-3 to TRBJ2-3, with TRBD1 as a possible D gene (6 bases). Germline CDR1 is LGHNA and CDR2 is YSLEER. Between the trimmed V and J ends, which lost 8 bases and 8 bases, there was a span of 20 bases. This CDR3 contains 14 residues.

There are a few counts of this clone. The chain employs TRBV19 and TRBJ1-5, with 8 bases that match TRBD1. The CDR3 covers 16 residues. Per the germline V gene, CDR1 is LNHDA and CDR2 is SQIVND (reference sequence). Trimming took 0 bases from V and 7 from J; bases not matched to a gene: 8. The CDR3 protein is CASSIDPGGAGQPQHF. The CDR3 nucleotides read TGTGCCAGTAGTATAGACCCAGGGGGCGCGGGGCAGCCCCAGCATTTT.

This clone was seen just once. The rearrangement uses TRBV28 and TRBJ2-1; tentative D call: TRBD2 (6 bases). This CDR3 has 16 residues. Germline V lookup: CDR1 MDHEN, CDR2 SYDVKM. The ends were cut back, 8 bases at V and 2 bases at J, with 19 bases in the middle. CDR3 nucleotides: TGTGCCAGCGTTGGAGCCGGGGGATCCACCTACAATGAGCAGTTCTTC. Its protein is CASVGAGGSTYNEQFF.

The chain is built from TRBV6-6 and TRBJ1-1; a possible D gene is TRBD1 (6 bases). Germline V CDR1 and CDR2: MNHNY, SVGAGI (reference sequence). CDR3 length equals 13 residues. The germline V and J ends were trimmed by 10 bases and 1 base, with 13 bases remaining between them. CDR3 bases: TGTGCCACCAAACAGGGCGCGAACACTGAAGCTTTCTTT. Residues: CATKQGANTEAFF.

In its sample, this clone was seen a few times. CDR3 in amino acids: CASSTASGGNNEQFF. The CDR3 DNA sequence: TGTGCCAGTAGTACTGCTAGCGGGGGTAACAATGAGCAGTTCTTC. This rearrangement joins TRBV19 to TRBJ2-1; TRBD2 agrees at 10 bases. From germline, CDR1 is LNHDA and CDR2 SQIVND (reference sequence). Trimming took 4 bases from V and 5 from J; bases not matched to a gene: 5. CDR3 size: 15 residues. Combining the CDR3 with reference TRBV19 and TRBJ2-1 gives the whole variable domain DGGITQSPKYLFRKEGQNVTLSCEQNLNHDAMYWYRQDPGQGLRLIYYSQIVNDFQKGDIAEGYSVSREKKESFPLTVTSAQKNPTAFYLCASSTASGGNNEQFFGPGTRLTVL.

This chain connects TRBV19 to TRBJ1-3; D remains ambiguous. This CDR3 region has 13 residues. The germline V and J ends were trimmed by 5 bases and 2 bases, with 7 bases remaining between them. CDR1 is LNHDA and CDR2 is SQIVND in the germline V gene (reference sequence). The CDR3 here is CASSPSPGNTIYF. CDR3 DNA: TGTGCCAGTAGTCCCTCCCCTGGAAACACCATATATTTT.

The CDR3 loop is CASSVGQGFDEQYF. CDR3 DNA: TGTGCCAGCAGCGTGGGACAGGGCTTCGACGAGCAGTACTTC. This rearrangement joins TRBV7-8 to TRBJ2-7; 9 nucleotides align to TRBD1. V was clipped by 5 bases and J by 5 bases; unmatched bases: 7. CDR1 is SGHVS and CDR2 is FQNEAQ in the germline V gene. The CDR3 covers 14 residues.